The rows below give T cell receptor beta chains drawn from one sample of a study of PD-L1 blockade in urothelial cancer. Clones were sequenced by immunoSEQ multiplex PCR, and TCRdb holds only the in-frame ones, with some missing. The table has around 110,000 clones, roughly 90% seen once; the top ten hold 1.5% to 2%. This specimen consisted of PBMCs, obtained around atezolizumab (anti-PD-L1) treatment. These receptor sequences come from a man between 60 and 75 years old with urothelial cancer. CDR3s include the opening cysteine and the closing phenylalanine or tryptophan. Fields, in order: D gene, V gene, J gene, clone size, CDR3 protein, CDR3 DNA. D genes are given only for firm matches. Some rows mark clone size as missing; the rest say once, few, many or name a class of expanded clone.

d_gene: NA
v_gene: TRBV2
j_gene: TRBJ1-2
abundance: NA
CDR3aa: CASSGETEGYTF
CDR3nt: TGTGCCAGCAGTGGCGAGACAGAGGGCTACACCTTC

d_gene: TRBD1
v_gene: TRBV5-1
j_gene: TRBJ1-1
abundance: NA
CDR3aa: CASSLEGLQGRTEAFF
CDR3nt: TGCGCCAGCAGCTTGGAGGGGCTACAGGGGCGCACTGAAGCTTTCTTT

d_gene: TRBD1
v_gene: TRBV4-3
j_gene: TRBJ1-3
abundance: NA
CDR3aa: CASSQDWDSSGNTIYF
CDR3nt: TGCGCCAGCAGCCAAGACTGGGACAGCTCTGGAAACACCATATATTTT

d_gene: NA
v_gene: TRBV4-2
j_gene: TRBJ1-3
abundance: once
CDR3aa: CASSQDRGRGNTIYF
CDR3nt: TGTGCCAGCAGCCAAGATAGGGGGAGAGGAAACACCATATATTTT

d_gene: TRBD2
v_gene: TRBV28
j_gene: TRBJ2-7
abundance: NA
CDR3aa: CASRGTSASSYEQYF
CDR3nt: TGTGCCAGCAGGGGGACTAGCGCGAGCTCCTACGAGCAGTACTTC

d_gene: TRBD2
v_gene: TRBV18
j_gene: TRBJ2-1
abundance: NA
CDR3aa: CASSPLLTSAHNEQFF
CDR3nt: TGTGCCAGCTCACCCCTATTGACTAGCGCCCACAATGAGCAGTTCTTC

d_gene: TRBD2
v_gene: TRBV27
j_gene: TRBJ2-1
abundance: NA
CDR3aa: CASSLSSGTSGGNEQFF
CDR3nt: TGTGCCAGCAGTTTATCGAGCGGGACTAGCGGGGGCAATGAGCAGTTCTTC

d_gene: TRBD1
v_gene: TRBV4-2
j_gene: TRBJ2-7
abundance: NA
CDR3aa: CASSPGQGNYEQYF
CDR3nt: TGTGCCAGCAGCCCGGGACAGGGAAACTACGAGCAGTACTTC

d_gene: NA
v_gene: TRBV18
j_gene: TRBJ2-7
abundance: NA
CDR3aa: CASSPRGQSLSEQYF
CDR3nt: TGTGCCAGCTCACCACGGGGGCAGTCACTTAGCGAGCAGTACTTC

d_gene: TRBD2
v_gene: TRBV6-1
j_gene: TRBJ2-7
abundance: NA
CDR3aa: CASSELLGLHSYEQYF
CDR3nt: TGTGCCAGCAGTGAATTGCTGGGACTACACTCCTACGAGCAGTACTTC

d_gene: NA
v_gene: TRBV14
j_gene: TRBJ1-6
abundance: NA
CDR3aa: CASSQGGAGNSPLHF
CDR3nt: TGTGCCAGCAGCCAAGGAGGGGCGGGAAATTCACCCCTCCACTTT

d_gene: TRBD1
v_gene: TRBV6-1
j_gene: TRBJ2-2
abundance: NA
CDR3aa: CASRERGQAINTGELFF
CDR3nt: TGTGCCAGCAGGGAAAGAGGACAGGCGATAAACACCGGGGAGCTGTTTTTT

d_gene: TRBD1
v_gene: TRBV29-1
j_gene: TRBJ2-2
abundance: NA
CDR3aa: CSVKQGAAGELFF
CDR3nt: TGCAGCGTTAAACAGGGGGCGGCCGGGGAGCTGTTTTTT

d_gene: NA
v_gene: TRBV7-2
j_gene: TRBJ2-5
abundance: NA
CDR3aa: CASSSQRGETQYF
CDR3nt: TGTGCCAGCAGCTCGCAAAGGGGAGAGACCCAGTACTTC

d_gene: NA
v_gene: TRBV6-6
j_gene: TRBJ2-7
abundance: NA
CDR3aa: CASSIRGLIYEQYF
CDR3nt: TGTGCCAGCAGTATCAGGGGCCTGATCTACGAGCAGTACTTC

d_gene: TRBD1
v_gene: TRBV4-2
j_gene: TRBJ2-3
abundance: NA
CDR3aa: CASRSTGVLGTQYF
CDR3nt: TGTGCCAGCAGGTCGACAGGGGTTCTTGGTACGCAGTATTTT

d_gene: TRBD2
v_gene: TRBV5-1
j_gene: TRBJ2-7
abundance: NA
CDR3aa: CASSLGLKRDPPYEQYF
CDR3nt: TGCGCCAGCAGCTTGGGGCTAAAGCGGGATCCTCCCTACGAGCAGTACTTC

d_gene: NA
v_gene: TRBV10-3
j_gene: TRBJ2-7
abundance: NA
CDR3aa: CAISVSSYEQYF
CDR3nt: TGTGCCATCAGTGTCAGCTCCTACGAGCAGTACTTC

d_gene: NA
v_gene: TRBV21-1
j_gene: TRBJ1-2
abundance: NA
CDR3aa: CASSKGRGWGDDGYTF
CDR3nt: TGTGCCAGCAGCAAAGGGCGGGGATGGGGGGACGATGGCTACACCTTC

d_gene: NA
v_gene: TRBV2
j_gene: TRBJ1-2
abundance: NA
CDR3aa: CASKVAQGLGYTF
CDR3nt: TGTGCCAGCAAAGTAGCCCAGGGGTTGGGCTACACCTTC

d_gene: TRBD2
v_gene: TRBV11-3
j_gene: TRBJ2-3
abundance: NA
CDR3aa: CASSFSGGRTTDTQYF
CDR3nt: TGTGCCAGCAGCTTTTCGGGCGGGAGGACCACAGATACGCAGTATTTT

d_gene: NA
v_gene: TRBV5-6
j_gene: TRBJ1-2
abundance: NA
CDR3aa: CASSLERAGYTF
CDR3nt: TGTGCCAGCAGCTTGGAGCGGGCTGGCTACACCTTC

d_gene: TRBD2
v_gene: TRBV5-1
j_gene: TRBJ2-3
abundance: NA
CDR3aa: CASRSSSGSGNTQYF
CDR3nt: TGCGCCAGCAGATCCTCTAGCGGGTCAGGAAATACGCAGTATTTT

d_gene: TRBD2
v_gene: TRBV7-2
j_gene: TRBJ2-2
abundance: NA
CDR3aa: CASSPLAGGPTGELFF
CDR3nt: TGTGCCAGCAGCCCCCTAGCGGGGGGTCCCACCGGGGAGCTGTTTTTT

d_gene: TRBD1
v_gene: TRBV10-2
j_gene: TRBJ1-1
abundance: NA
CDR3aa: CASSARPQGGDTEAFF
CDR3nt: TGCGCCAGCAGTGCCCGCCCACAGGGGGGGGACACTGAAGCTTTCTTT

d_gene: TRBD2
v_gene: TRBV28
j_gene: TRBJ2-3
abundance: NA
CDR3aa: CASSLGPGTSGTDTQYF
CDR3nt: TGTGCCAGCAGTTTGGGGCCCGGGACTAGCGGAACAGATACGCAGTATTTT

d_gene: NA
v_gene: TRBV2
j_gene: TRBJ1-5
abundance: NA
CDR3aa: CASSPGHPVGNQPQHF
CDR3nt: TGTGCCAGCAGCCCGGGACACCCGGTAGGTAATCAGCCCCAGCATTTT

d_gene: TRBD2
v_gene: TRBV9
j_gene: TRBJ2-1
abundance: NA
CDR3aa: CASSVTSGSYNEQFF
CDR3nt: TGTGCCAGCAGCGTAACTAGCGGTTCCTACAATGAGCAGTTCTTC

d_gene: TRBD1
v_gene: TRBV10-2
j_gene: TRBJ1-1
abundance: NA
CDR3aa: CASRDRVGTGVTEAFF
CDR3nt: TGCGCCAGCAGGGACAGGGTCGGGACAGGGGTCACTGAAGCTTTCTTT

d_gene: NA
v_gene: TRBV7-9
j_gene: TRBJ2-7
abundance: NA
CDR3aa: CASSSRGQLSYEQYF
CDR3nt: TGTGCCAGCAGCTCTAGGGGACAATTATCCTACGAGCAGTACTTC

d_gene: NA
v_gene: TRBV28
j_gene: TRBJ2-7
abundance: NA
CDR3aa: CASSLVSGSSYEQYF
CDR3nt: TGTGCCAGCAGTTTAGTGAGTGGGAGCTCCTACGAGCAGTACTTC

d_gene: TRBD1
v_gene: TRBV7-6
j_gene: TRBJ2-7
abundance: NA
CDR3aa: CASSDGTDYEQYF
CDR3nt: TGTGCCAGCAGCGATGGGACAGATTACGAGCAGTACTTC

d_gene: NA
v_gene: TRBV5-4
j_gene: TRBJ2-5
abundance: NA
CDR3aa: CASRERGQTETQYF
CDR3nt: TGTGCCAGCAGGGAGCGGGGACAAACGGAGACCCAGTACTTC

d_gene: TRBD2
v_gene: TRBV5-4
j_gene: TRBJ2-1
abundance: NA
CDR3aa: CASSSGLAGGGYNEQFF
CDR3nt: TGTGCCAGCAGCTCGGGACTAGCGGGAGGTGGTTACAATGAGCAGTTCTTC

d_gene: TRBD2
v_gene: TRBV9
j_gene: TRBJ2-1
abundance: NA
CDR3aa: CASSVLAGGYNEQFF
CDR3nt: TGTGCCAGCAGCGTACTAGCGGGAGGATACAATGAGCAGTTCTTC

d_gene: TRBD1
v_gene: TRBV18
j_gene: TRBJ2-5
abundance: NA
CDR3aa: CASSPMGQGTQETQYF
CDR3nt: TGTGCCAGCTCACCAATGGGACAGGGAACCCAAGAGACCCAGTACTTC

d_gene: NA
v_gene: TRBV28
j_gene: TRBJ1-2
abundance: NA
CDR3aa: CASSFGGKNGYTF
CDR3nt: TGTGCCAGCAGTTTCGGGGGGAAGAATGGCTACACCTTC

d_gene: NA
v_gene: TRBV15
j_gene: TRBJ2-1
abundance: NA
CDR3aa: CATSRGGSSYNEQFF
CDR3nt: TGTGCCACCAGCAGGGGGGGTAGCTCCTACAATGAGCAGTTCTTC

d_gene: TRBD1
v_gene: TRBV12-5
j_gene: TRBJ2-5
abundance: NA
CDR3aa: CASGLGTGGLETQYF
CDR3nt: TGTGCTAGTGGTTTGGGAACAGGGGGCCTTGAGACCCAGTACTTC

d_gene: NA
v_gene: TRBV28
j_gene: TRBJ1-3
abundance: NA
CDR3aa: CASPSNSGNTIYF
CDR3nt: TGTGCCTCCCCTAGTAACTCTGGAAACACCATATATTTT

d_gene: TRBD2
v_gene: TRBV7-2
j_gene: TRBJ2-5
abundance: NA
CDR3aa: CASSSPSGGRETQYF
CDR3nt: TGTGCCAGCAGCTCTCCCAGCGGGGGACGGGAGACCCAGTACTTC

d_gene: NA
v_gene: TRBV18
j_gene: TRBJ2-3
abundance: NA
CDR3aa: CASSPESTDTQYF
CDR3nt: TGTGCCAGCTCCCCGGAGTCCACAGATACGCAGTATTTT